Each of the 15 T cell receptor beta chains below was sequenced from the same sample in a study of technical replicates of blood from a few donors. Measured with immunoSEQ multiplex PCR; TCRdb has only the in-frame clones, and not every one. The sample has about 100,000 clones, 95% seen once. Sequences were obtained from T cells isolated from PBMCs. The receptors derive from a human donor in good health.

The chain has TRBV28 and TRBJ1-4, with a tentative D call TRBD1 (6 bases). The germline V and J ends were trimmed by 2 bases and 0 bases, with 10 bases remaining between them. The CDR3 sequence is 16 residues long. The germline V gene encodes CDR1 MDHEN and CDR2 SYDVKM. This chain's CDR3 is CASSLTWTATNEKLFF. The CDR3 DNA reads TGTGCCAGCAGTTTAACATGGACAGCAACTAATGAAAAACTGTTTTTT.

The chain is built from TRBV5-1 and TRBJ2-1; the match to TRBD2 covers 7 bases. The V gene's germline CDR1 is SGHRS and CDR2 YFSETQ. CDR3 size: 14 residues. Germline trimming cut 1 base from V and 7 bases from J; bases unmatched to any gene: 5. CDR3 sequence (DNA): TGCGCCAGCAGCTTGTTCGAGCGGGGAAATGAGCAGTTCTTC. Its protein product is CASSLFERGNEQFF.

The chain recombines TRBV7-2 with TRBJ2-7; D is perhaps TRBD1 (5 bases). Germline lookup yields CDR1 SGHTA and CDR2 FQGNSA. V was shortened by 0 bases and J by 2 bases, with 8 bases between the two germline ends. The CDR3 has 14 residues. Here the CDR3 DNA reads TGTGCCAGCAGCTTAGCCTACAGGACCTACGAGCAGTACTTC. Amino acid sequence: CASSLAYRTYEQYF. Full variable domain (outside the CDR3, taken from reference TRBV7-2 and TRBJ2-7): GAGVSQSPSNKVTEKGKDVELRCDPISGHTALYWYRQSLGQGLEFLIYFQGNSAPDKSGLPSDRFSAERTGGSVSTLTIQRTQQEDSAVYLCASSLAYRTYEQYFGPGTRLTVT.

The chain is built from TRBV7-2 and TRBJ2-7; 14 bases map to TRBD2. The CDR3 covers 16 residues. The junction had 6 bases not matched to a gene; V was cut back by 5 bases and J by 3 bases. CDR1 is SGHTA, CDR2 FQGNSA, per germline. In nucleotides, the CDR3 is TGTGCCAGCAGCCGGACTAGCGGGAGGCTAAGCTACGAGCAGTACTTC. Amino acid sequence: CASSRTSGRLSYEQYF.

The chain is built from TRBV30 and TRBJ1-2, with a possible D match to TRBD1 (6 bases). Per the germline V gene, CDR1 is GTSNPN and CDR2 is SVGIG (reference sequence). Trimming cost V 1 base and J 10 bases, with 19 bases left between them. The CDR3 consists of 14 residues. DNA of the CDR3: TGTGCCTGGAGTGCCGGGACACCCTTTTTTGACTACACCTTC. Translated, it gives CAWSAGTPFFDYTF. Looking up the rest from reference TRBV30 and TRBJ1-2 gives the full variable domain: SQTIHQWPATLVQPVGSPLSLECTVEGTSNPNLYWYRQAAGRGLQLLFYSVGIGQISSEVPQNLSASRPQDRQFILSSKKLLLSDSGFYLCAWSAGTPFFDYTFGSGTRLTVV.

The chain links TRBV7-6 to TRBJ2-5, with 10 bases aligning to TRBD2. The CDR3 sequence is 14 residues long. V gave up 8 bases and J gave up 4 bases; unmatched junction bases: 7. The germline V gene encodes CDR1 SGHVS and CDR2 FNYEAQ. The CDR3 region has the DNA TGTGCCAGCTTAAAAGCGGGAGGGATAGAGACCCAGTACTTC. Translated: CASLKAGGIETQYF.

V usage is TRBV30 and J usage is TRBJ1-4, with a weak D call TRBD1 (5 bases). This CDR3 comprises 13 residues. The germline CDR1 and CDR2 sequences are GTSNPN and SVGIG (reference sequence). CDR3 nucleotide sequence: TGTGGCCTGGATGCAGGGATCGGTGAAAAACTGTTTTTT. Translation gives CGLDAGIGEKLFF.

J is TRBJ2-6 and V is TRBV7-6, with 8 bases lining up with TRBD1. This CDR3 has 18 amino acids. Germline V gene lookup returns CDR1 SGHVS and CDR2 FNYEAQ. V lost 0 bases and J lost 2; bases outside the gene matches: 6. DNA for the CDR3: TGTGCCAGCAGCTTAGCGCGTTGGACAGGGACTGGGGCCAACGTCCTGACTTTC. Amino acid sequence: CASSLARWTGTGANVLTF.

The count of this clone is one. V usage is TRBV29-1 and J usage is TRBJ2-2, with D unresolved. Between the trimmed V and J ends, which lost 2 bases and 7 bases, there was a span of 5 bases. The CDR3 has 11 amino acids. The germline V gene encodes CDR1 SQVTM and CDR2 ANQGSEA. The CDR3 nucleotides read TGCAGCGTTGAATTCATCGGGGAGCTGTTTTTT. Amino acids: CSVEFIGELFF.

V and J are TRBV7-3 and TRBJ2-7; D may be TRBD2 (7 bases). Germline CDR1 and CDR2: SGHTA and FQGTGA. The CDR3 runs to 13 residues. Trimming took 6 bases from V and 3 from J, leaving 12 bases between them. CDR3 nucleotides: TGTGCCAGCAGTCAAGGGGGGGTCTACGAGCAGTACTTC. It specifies CASSQGGVYEQYF.

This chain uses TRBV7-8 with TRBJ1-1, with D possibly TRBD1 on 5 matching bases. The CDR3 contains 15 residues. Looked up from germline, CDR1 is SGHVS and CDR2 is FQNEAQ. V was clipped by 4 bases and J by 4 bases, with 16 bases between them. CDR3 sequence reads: CASSSRGRAGTEAFF. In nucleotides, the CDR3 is TGTGCCAGCAGCTCCCGGGGGAGGGCTGGCACTGAAGCTTTCTTT.

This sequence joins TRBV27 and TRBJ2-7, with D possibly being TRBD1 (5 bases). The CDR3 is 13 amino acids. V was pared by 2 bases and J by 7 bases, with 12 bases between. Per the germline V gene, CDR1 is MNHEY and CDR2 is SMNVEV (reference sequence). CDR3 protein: CASSLIQGWEQYF. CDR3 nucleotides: TGTGCCAGCAGTTTAATTCAGGGTTGGGAGCAGTACTTC.

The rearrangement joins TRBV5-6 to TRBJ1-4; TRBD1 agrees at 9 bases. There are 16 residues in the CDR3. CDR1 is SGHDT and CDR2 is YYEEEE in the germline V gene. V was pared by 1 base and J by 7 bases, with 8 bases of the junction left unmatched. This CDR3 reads CASSLIRETGGEKLFF. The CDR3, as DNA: TGTGCCAGCAGCTTGATCCGAGAGACAGGGGGTGAAAAACTGTTTTTT.

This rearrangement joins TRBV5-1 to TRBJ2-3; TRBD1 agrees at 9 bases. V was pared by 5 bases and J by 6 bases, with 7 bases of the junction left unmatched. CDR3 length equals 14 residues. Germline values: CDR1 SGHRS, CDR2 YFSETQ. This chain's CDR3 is CASSFRTGADTQYF. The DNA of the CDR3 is TGCGCCAGCAGTTTTAGGACAGGGGCTGATACGCAGTATTTT.

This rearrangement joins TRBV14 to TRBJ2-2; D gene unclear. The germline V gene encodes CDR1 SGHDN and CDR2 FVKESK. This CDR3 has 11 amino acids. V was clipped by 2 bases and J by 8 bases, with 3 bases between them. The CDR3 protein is CASSQPGELFF. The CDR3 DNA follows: TGTGCCAGCAGCCAACCTGGGGAGCTGTTTTTT. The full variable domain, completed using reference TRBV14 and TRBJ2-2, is EAGVTQFPSHSVIEKGQTVTLRCDPISGHDNLYWYRRVMGKEIKFLLHFVKESKQDESGMPNNRFLAERTGGTYSTLKVQPAELEDSGVYFCASSQPGELFFGEGSRLTVL.